This is a list of T cell receptor beta chains from one sample in a study of shared clonotypes between healthy human individuals. Sequenced by immunoSEQ multiplex PCR; TCRdb stores in-frame clones only, minus some. The profile covers under 600,000 clones, with approximately 97% appearing a single time and around 0.057% taken by the ten largest. The sequenced material came from naive CD4+ T cells sorted from blood. These receptors came from a woman aged 25 to 39 in good health. CDR3s include the opening cysteine and the closing phenylalanine or tryptophan. The D gene is left open where the match is weak. Some rows have no size entry. The others give once, few or many, or a class for an expanded clone.

size	D	V	J	DNA	CDR3
NA	TRBD2	TRBV7-9	TRBJ2-2	TGTGCCAGCACTTTTCCGGGACTACCCGGGGAGCTGTTTTTT	CASTFPGLPGELFF
NA	NA	TRBV2	TRBJ2-7	TGTGCCAGCAGTGTGCGGAGAAGAACCTACGAGCAGTACTTC	CASSVRRRTYEQYF
NA	TRBD1	TRBV28	TRBJ2-7	TGTGCCAGCAGCCTTATGACCGGGACAGAGGCCACCTACGAGCAGTACTTC	CASSLMTGTEATYEQYF
NA	TRBD2	TRBV27	TRBJ2-2	TGTGCCAGCAGTTTATCTCTAGCGGGGTACACCGGGGAGCTGTTTTTT	CASSLSLAGYTGELFF
NA	NA	TRBV4-1	TRBJ2-7	TGCGCCAGCAGCCAAGTTAGGCGCGGGACCCCTGAAGAGCAGTACTTC	CASSQVRRGTPEEQYF
once	TRBD2	TRBV10-3	TRBJ2-7	TGTGCCATCAGTGCCGCACGGACTAGCGGGGGCCACGAGCAGTACTTC	CAISAARTSGGHEQYF
NA	TRBD1	TRBV28	TRBJ1-3	TGTGCCAGCAGTTTAAAAAGCCACATCGGACAGGTCCGTGTGGGAAACACCATATATTTT	CASSLKSHIGQVRVGNTIYF
NA	TRBD2	TRBV27	TRBJ2-7	TGTGCGGATCGTGGCGGGAGTGCTTTCTACGAGCAGTACTTC	CADRGGSAFYEQYF
NA	NA	TRBV28	TRBJ1-6	TGTGCCAGCAGTATGGCAGAGAATTCACCCCTCCACTTT	CASSMAENSPLHF
NA	NA	TRBV6-1	TRBJ1-4	TGTGCCAGCAGTGGCCGGACAACAACTAATGAAAAACTGTTTTTT	CASSGRTTTNEKLFF
once	NA	TRBV10-2	TRBJ1-1	TGCGCCAGCAGTGAGAGGAACACTGAAGCTTTCTTT	CASSERNTEAFF
once	NA	TRBV5-4	TRBJ2-2	TGTGCCGGGGCGCGTGCGAACACCGGGGAGCTGTTTTTT	CAGARANTGELFF
once	NA	TRBV7-9	TRBJ2-7	TGTGCCAGCAGCCCTAGAGGAGCCCCCGGCTCCTACGAGCAGTACTTC	CASSPRGAPGSYEQYF
NA	NA	TRBV27	TRBJ2-7	TGTGCCAGCAGTCCCGGGAGCCTCTCTTGGGAGCAGTACTTC	CASSPGSLSWEQYF
NA	NA	TRBV7-9	TRBJ2-2	TGTGCCAGCAGCTTTCACGGCGGGGCGAACACCGGGGAGCTGTTTTTT	CASSFHGGANTGELFF
NA	NA	TRBV4-1	TRBJ1-5	TGCGCCAGCAGCCAAGTATGGGGGACACCGAATCAGCCCCAGCATTTT	CASSQVWGTPNQPQHF
NA	NA	TRBV19	TRBJ2-5	TGTGCCAGTAGTATAGCGGTCCAAGAGACCCAGTACTTC	CASSIAVQETQYF
NA	NA	TRBV7-9	TRBJ1-4	TGTGCCAGCAGCCGGGATGCAGGGCCGGAAAAACTGTTTTTT	CASSRDAGPEKLFF
NA	NA	TRBV7-2	TRBJ2-3	TGTGCCAGCAGCTTAGGGTCTCACACAGATACGCAGTATTTT	CASSLGSHTDTQYF
NA	TRBD1	TRBV11-2	TRBJ1-2	TGTGCCAGCACCCCCTTGACAGGGTCAAGGAAGAACTATGGCTACACCTTC	CASTPLTGSRKNYGYTF
NA	TRBD2	TRBV14	TRBJ2-3	TGTGCCAGCAGCCAAGAATTCCTAGCGGGATTAGGCACAGATACGCAGTATTTT	CASSQEFLAGLGTDTQYF
once	NA	TRBV19	TRBJ1-3	TGTGCCAGTAGTCCTTTGCTTTATTCCTCTGGAAACACCATATATTTT	CASSPLLYSSGNTIYF
NA	NA	TRBV4-2	TRBJ2-5	TGTGCCAGCAGCCAAGATACACAGACCTCGGAGACCCAGTACTTC	CASSQDTQTSETQYF
NA	TRBD1	TRBV28	TRBJ2-2	TGTGCCAGCAGTGGGACAGCGAACACCGGGGAGCTGTTTTTT	CASSGTANTGELFF
NA	NA	TRBV18	TRBJ2-5	TGTGCCAGCTCACCCCGTGACGCTCCTACCGGAGAGACCCAGTACTTC	CASSPRDAPTGETQYF
once	TRBD2	TRBV6-6	TRBJ2-7	TGTGCCAGCAGCCCCGGGGGCGGGAGGGCTGACGAGCAGTACTTC	CASSPGGGRADEQYF
NA	TRBD1	TRBV29-1	TRBJ2-7	TGCAGCGTTGGACAGGGTTCCTACGAGCAGTACTTC	CSVGQGSYEQYF
once	TRBD2	TRBV5-1	TRBJ2-1	TGCGCCACCGGACTAGCGGGAGGGACCTACAATGAGCAGTTCTTC	CATGLAGGTYNEQFF
NA	TRBD1	TRBV27	TRBJ1-1	TGTGCCAGCACCTACCTCGGACAGGGAGGAACTGAAGCTTTCTTT	CASTYLGQGGTEAFF
NA	NA	TRBV7-9	TRBJ2-7	TGTGCCAGCAGCGTACCCGCGGGACCCTACGAGCAGTACTTC	CASSVPAGPYEQYF
NA	NA	TRBV7-8	TRBJ2-7	TGTGCCAGCAGCTTACTCGTGGGCTACGAGCAGTACTTC	CASSLLVGYEQYF
NA	NA	TRBV25-1	TRBJ2-1	TGTGCCACCCGTCATACCGGCAATGAGCAGTTCTTC	CATRHTGNEQFF
NA	NA	TRBV15	TRBJ1-1	TGTGCCACCAGCATAGGGGGGAACACTGAAGCTTTCTTT	CATSIGGNTEAFF
NA	NA	TRBV6-1	TRBJ1-3	TGTGCCAGCAGGAGTCCCAGGACCCCTGGAAACACCATATATTTT	CASRSPRTPGNTIYF
NA	NA	TRBV11-1	TRBJ2-2	TGTGCCAGCAGCTTCAGGAACGATTTCACCGGGGAGCTGTTTTTT	CASSFRNDFTGELFF
NA	NA	TRBV28	TRBJ1-5	TGTGCCAGCAGTTTGGCAGGGCGCGGCAATCAGCCCCAGCATTTT	CASSLAGRGNQPQHF
NA	NA	TRBV6-1	TRBJ2-3	TGTGCCAGCAGTGAAACCTGGACTAGCACAGATACGCAGTATTTT	CASSETWTSTDTQYF
NA	NA	TRBV28	TRBJ2-2	TGTGCCAGCAGTTATACCCCCTTGGCAGGGGCCACCGGGGAGCTGTTTTTT	CASSYTPLAGATGELFF
few	NA	TRBV5-8	TRBJ1-2	TGTGCCAGCAGCCAACAGGACCACTATGGCTACACCTTC	CASSQQDHYGYTF
NA	NA	TRBV28	TRBJ2-7	TGTGCCAGCATGCCCCACTCCAACTCCTACGAGCAGTACTTC	CASMPHSNSYEQYF
NA	TRBD1	TRBV10-2	TRBJ1-4	TGCGCCAGCAGTGACAACAGGGGCCAAAATGAAAAACTGTTTTTT	CASSDNRGQNEKLFF
NA	NA	TRBV19	TRBJ2-1	TGTGCCAGTAGTATTTCCCTGCTGTTGGAGCAGTTCTTC	CASSISLLLEQFF